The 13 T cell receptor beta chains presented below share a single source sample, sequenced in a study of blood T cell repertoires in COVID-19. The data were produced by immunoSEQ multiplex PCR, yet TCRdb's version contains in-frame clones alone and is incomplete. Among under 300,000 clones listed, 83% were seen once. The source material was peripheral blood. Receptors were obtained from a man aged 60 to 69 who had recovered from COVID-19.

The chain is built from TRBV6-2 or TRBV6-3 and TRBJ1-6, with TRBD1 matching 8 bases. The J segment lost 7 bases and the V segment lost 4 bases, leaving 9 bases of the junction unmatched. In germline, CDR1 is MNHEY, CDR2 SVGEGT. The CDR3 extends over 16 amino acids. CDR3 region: CASSSGDRGWNSPLHF. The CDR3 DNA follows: TGTGCCAGCAGTTCCGGAGACAGGGGATGGAATTCACCCCTCCACTTT.

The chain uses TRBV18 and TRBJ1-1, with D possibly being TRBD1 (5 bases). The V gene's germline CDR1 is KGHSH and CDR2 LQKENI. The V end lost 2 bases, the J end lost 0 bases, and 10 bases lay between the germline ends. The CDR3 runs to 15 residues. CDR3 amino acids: CASSPDSTMNTEAFF. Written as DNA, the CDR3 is TGTGCCAGCTCACCAGACAGCACAATGAACACTGAAGCTTTCTTT. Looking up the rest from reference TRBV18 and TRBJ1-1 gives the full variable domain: NAGVMQNPRHLVRRRGQEARLRCSPMKGHSHVYWYRQLPEEGLKFMVYLQKENIIDESGMPKERFSAEFPKEGPSILRIQQVVRGDSAAYFCASSPDSTMNTEAFFGQGTRLTVV.

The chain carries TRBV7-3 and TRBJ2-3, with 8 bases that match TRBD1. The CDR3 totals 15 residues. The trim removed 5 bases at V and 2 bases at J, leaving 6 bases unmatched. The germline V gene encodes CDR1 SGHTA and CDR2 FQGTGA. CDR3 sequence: CASSVQGAYTDTQYF. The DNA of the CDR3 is TGTGCCAGCAGCGTTCAGGGGGCCTACACAGATACGCAGTATTTT. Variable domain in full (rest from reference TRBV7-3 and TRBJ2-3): GAGVSQTPSNKVTEKGKYVELRCDPISGHTALYWYRQSLGQGPEFLIYFQGTGAADDSGLPNDRFFAVRPEGSVSTLKIQRTERGDSAVYLCASSVQGAYTDTQYFGPGTRLTVL.

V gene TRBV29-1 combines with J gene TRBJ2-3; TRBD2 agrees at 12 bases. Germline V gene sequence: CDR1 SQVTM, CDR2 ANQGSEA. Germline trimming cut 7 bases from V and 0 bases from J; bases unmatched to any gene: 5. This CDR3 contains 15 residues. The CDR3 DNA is TGCAGCGGGCGGACTAGCGGGGCGAGCACAGATACGCAGTATTTT. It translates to CSGRTSGASTDTQYF.

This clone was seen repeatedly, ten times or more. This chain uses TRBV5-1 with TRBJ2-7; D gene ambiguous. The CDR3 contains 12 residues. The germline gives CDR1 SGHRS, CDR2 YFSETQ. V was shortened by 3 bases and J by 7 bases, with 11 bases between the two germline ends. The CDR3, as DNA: TGCGCCAGCAGCTGGGCCACTGGAGAGCAGTACTTC. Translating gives CASSWATGEQYF.

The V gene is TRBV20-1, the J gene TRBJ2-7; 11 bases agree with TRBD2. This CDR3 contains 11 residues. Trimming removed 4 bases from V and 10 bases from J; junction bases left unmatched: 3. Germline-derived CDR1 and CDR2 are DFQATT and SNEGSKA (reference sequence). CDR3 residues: CSAKTSGNQYF. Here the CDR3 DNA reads TGCAGTGCTAAGACTAGCGGGAATCAGTACTTC.

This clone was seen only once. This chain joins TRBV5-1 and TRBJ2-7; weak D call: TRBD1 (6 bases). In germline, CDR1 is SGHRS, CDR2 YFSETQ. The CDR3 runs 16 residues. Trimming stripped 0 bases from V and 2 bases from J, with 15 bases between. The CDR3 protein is CASSLAPQRQAYEQYF. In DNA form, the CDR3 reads TGCGCCAGCAGCTTGGCCCCCCAGAGACAGGCCTACGAGCAGTACTTC.

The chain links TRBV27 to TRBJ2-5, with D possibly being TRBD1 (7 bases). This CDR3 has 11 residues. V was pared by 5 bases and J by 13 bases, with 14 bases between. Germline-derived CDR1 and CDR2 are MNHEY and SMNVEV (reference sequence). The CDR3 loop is CASSDRQGLYF. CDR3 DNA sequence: TGTGCCAGCAGTGACCGACAGGGACTGTACTTC.

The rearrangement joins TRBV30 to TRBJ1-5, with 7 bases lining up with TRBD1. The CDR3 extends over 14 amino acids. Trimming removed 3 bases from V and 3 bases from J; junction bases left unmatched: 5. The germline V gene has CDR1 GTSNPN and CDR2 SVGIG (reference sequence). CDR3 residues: CAWSRDSDNQPQHF. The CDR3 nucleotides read TGTGCCTGGAGCCGGGACAGCGACAATCAGCCCCAGCATTTT.

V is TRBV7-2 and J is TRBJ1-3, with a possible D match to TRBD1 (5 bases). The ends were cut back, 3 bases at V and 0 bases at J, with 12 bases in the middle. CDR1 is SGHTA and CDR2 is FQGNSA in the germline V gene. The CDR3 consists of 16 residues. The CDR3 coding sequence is TGTGCCAGCAGCTTCGACAGTTCTAGCTCTGGAAACACCATATATTTT. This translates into CASSFDSSSSGNTIYF.

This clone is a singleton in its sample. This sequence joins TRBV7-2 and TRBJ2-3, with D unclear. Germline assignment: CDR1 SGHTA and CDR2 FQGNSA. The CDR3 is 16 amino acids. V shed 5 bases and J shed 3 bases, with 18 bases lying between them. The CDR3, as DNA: TGTGCCAGCAGCATCGACACCGTTCGTGGTACAGATACGCAGTATTTT. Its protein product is CASSIDTVRGTDTQYF.

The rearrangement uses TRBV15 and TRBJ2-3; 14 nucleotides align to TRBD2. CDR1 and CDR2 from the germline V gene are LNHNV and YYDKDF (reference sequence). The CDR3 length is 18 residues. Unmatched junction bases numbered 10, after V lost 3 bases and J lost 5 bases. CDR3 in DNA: TGTGCCACCAGCAGCGATCGACTAGCGGGAGGGCGCGTAGATACGCAGTATTTT. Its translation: CATSSDRLAGGRVDTQYF.

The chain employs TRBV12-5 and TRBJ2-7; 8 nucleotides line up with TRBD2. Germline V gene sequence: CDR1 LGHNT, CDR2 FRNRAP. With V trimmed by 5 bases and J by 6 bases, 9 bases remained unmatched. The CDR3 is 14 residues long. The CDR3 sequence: CASGLTSGVGEQYF. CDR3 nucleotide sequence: TGTGCTAGTGGTCTCACTAGCGGAGTAGGCGAGCAGTACTTC.